This T cell receptor beta chain was observed in a study of blood T cells in healthy people across ages. For the second PCR, which ran for about 6 to 12 cycles, a sample-barcoded 5' primer and a J-beta primer mix were used. MiXCR, run by TCRdb on the 5' RACE reads, gives a single entry per CDR3 protein. The sample contains over 550,000 distinct CDR3 sequences, around 31% of which appear only once. CDR3 length equals 13 residues. Looked up from germline, CDR1 is LGHNA and CDR2 is YSLEER. V was cut by 1 base and J by 1 base, with 5 bases left in between. There are many counts of this clonotype. The V and J genes are TRBV4-3 and TRBJ2-7; D remains ambiguous. This sequence originates from an elderly woman in good health. What was sequenced was blood. The CDR3 protein is CASSQGGSYEQYF. For the CDR3, the DNA is TGCGCCAGCAGCCAAGGGGGATCCTACGAGCAGTACTTC.